In this sample, the clone carrying this T cell receptor (beta chain) turned up a few times. These data originate in a study of T cells after yellow fever vaccination. TCRdb redid the calling of the 5' RACE reads with MiXCR, one entry per CDR3 protein. The sample gives 100,000 to 150,000 distinct CDR3 sequences, 13% to 15% of which show up once; around 46% is in the top ten. Sequenced here: CD8+ T cells sorted from PBMCs, sampled 5 days after the yellow fever booster vaccination. This clonotype was obtained from a man between 18 and 35 years old who received the YFV17D yellow fever vaccine.

Here the CDR3 DNA reads TGTGCCAGCAGTGAAGCCCCTGGGGGTACCGGGGAGCTGTTTTTT. Its protein is CASSEAPGGTGELFF. V usage is TRBV2 and J usage is TRBJ2-2; the D gene could be TRBD1 or TRBD2 (5 bases each). CDR3 size: 15 residues. CDR1 is SNHLY, CDR2 FYNNEI, per germline. V lost 0 bases and J 5 bases, leaving 10 bases between the germline ends. The full variable domain, with the rest looked up from reference TRBV2 and TRBJ2-2, is EPEVTQTPSHQVTQMGQEVILRCVPISNHLYFYWYRQILGQKVEFLVSFYNNEISEKSEIFDDQFSVERPDGSNFTLKIRSTKLEDSAMYFCASSEAPGGTGELFFGEGSRLTVL.